This T cell receptor beta chain was profiled in a study of T-cell reconstitution after alpha-beta-depleted transplantation in children. This clonotype was counted at least ten times. Germline V gives CDR1 SNHLY, CDR2 FYNNEI. This CDR3 comprises 14 residues. V lost 2 bases to trimming and J lost 9 bases, with 14 bases between them. Using unique molecular identifiers, the investigators prepared the TCRbeta library. TCRdb reprocessed the PCR reads with MiXCR, giving one entry per CDR3 protein. This repertoire shows more than 550,000 distinct CDR3 sequences, roughly 10% found once; its top ten account for 4%.

The genes are TRBV2 and TRBJ2-1, with D tentatively TRBD1 (5 bases). The sample consisted of PBMCs from the stem cell graft donor, taken from the stem cell graft. The receptor comes from a human donor who donated a stem cell graft to a child with acute myeloid leukemia. Here the CDR3 reads CASSESGPQGEQFF. Here the CDR3 DNA reads TGTGCCAGCAGTGAATCCGGGCCCCAGGGTGAGCAGTTCTTC.